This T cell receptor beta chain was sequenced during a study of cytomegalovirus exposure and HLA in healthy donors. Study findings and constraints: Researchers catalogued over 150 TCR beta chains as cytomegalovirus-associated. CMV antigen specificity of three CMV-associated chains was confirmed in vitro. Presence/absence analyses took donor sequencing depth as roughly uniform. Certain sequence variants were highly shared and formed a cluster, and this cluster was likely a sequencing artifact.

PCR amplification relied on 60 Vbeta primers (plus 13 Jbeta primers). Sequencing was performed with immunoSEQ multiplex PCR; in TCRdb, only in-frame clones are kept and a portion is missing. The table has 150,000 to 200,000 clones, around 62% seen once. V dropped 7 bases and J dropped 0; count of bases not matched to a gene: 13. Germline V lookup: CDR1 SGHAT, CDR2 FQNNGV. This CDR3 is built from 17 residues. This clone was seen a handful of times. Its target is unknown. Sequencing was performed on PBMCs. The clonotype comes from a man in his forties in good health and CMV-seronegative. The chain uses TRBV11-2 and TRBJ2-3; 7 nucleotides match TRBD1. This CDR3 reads CASTNNADRASTDTQYF. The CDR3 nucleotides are TGTGCCAGCACAAATAACGCAGACAGGGCGAGCACAGATACGCAGTATTTT.